This TCR beta chain was documented in a study of cytomegalovirus exposure and HLA in healthy donors (dated by TCRdb to about 2017). Describing the broader study: According to an earlier analysis of several hundred of the donors, about 179 million T cells yielded over 90 million unique TCR beta sequences and around 300 Gb of sequence data. Typing coverage varied by locus: roughly 629-630 donors for A, B, C, DRB1 and DQB1; roughly 510 for DQA1; 606 for DPA1; 450 to 480 for DPB1. About 300 gigabases of sequencing data and 80 million or so unique TCR sequences were included in an early release covering several hundred HLA-typed donors. Rather than using new phenotypic data, the later analysis identified candidate immune exposures from TCR beta sequences and from how often those sequences occurred across donors. In addition to the first cohort of 666 subjects, a separate validation cohort of 120 different subjects was used. The aim of the study was to test whether cataloging public T cell receptors could identify signatures of past pathogen exposure. All discovery cohort repertoires had been generated on a single sequencing platform. Donor age, sex, ethnicity and CMV serostatus were collected together with the repertoire data. To study patterns of TCR occurrence, a later analysis re-analyzed previously published TCR beta repertoires from just over 650 donors and added high-resolution HLA genotyping. The study combined high-throughput TCR immunosequencing, statistical association of individual TCRs with disease status, and machine learning to predict cytomegalovirus infection status. Class I and class II HLA loci were covered by the typing at four-digit resolution. To decide whether each TCR beta V gene segment behaved as functional or pseudogenic, an earlier analysis of fewer than 750 of the donors relied on high-throughput TCR beta sequencing. Using immunosequencing, the study profiled T cell repertoires from 666 subjects and related those repertoires to cytomegalovirus serostatus. Because of strong linkage in the cohort, five DR-DQ haplotypes were treated as single units for association and clustering. Across some 400 genotyped donors of the cohort, an average of about 250,000 unique TCR beta nucleotide sequences per donor were sequenced, and approximately 17% of those sequences were non-productive. Of the 398 genotyped donors, approximately 82% fell in the genetic ancestry cluster associated with self-reported Caucasian donors. In a later genetic analysis, genome-wide SNP genotypes for about three fifths of the 666 donors were used, and that subset was treated as a discovery cohort.

V and J lose 2 bases and 3 bases, and a span of 8 bases separates them. The CDR3 contains 13 residues, cysteine and phenylalanine counted. Only the CDR3 part of the read is kept: 39 bases, read in frame from the first base. Looking up the germline V gene yields CDR1 SGDLS and CDR2 YYNGEE. Concerning this clone: It lacks a known antigen.

Library prep was done by the immunoSEQ multiplex PCR assay. For the multiplex PCR, a mixture combining 60 forward primers for TCR Vbeta segments and 13 reverse primers for TCR Jbeta segments was used. The CDR3 region of rearranged TCR beta genes was amplified from genomic DNA with a multiplex PCR assay. The Illumina HiSeq System was used to sequence the amplified TCR beta libraries as 87-base-pair reads. The original pipeline was this. A later analysis counted 75 million to 100 million unique TCR beta chains across the 500 to 850 repertoires, and some 11 million of these chains were shared by at least two donors. A nearest-neighbor algorithm error-corrected the raw reads and collapsed the reads into unique sequences, merging closely related sequences to remove PCR and sequencing errors. Alignment of CDR3 sequences to IMGT reference sequences was used to assign V, D and J gene segments. For a sequence to be retained, a match of at least six nucleotides was required to both a V gene segment and a J gene segment. A rearrangement counted as productive if the CDR3 had no stop codons and remained in frame with V and J, and every other rearrangement counted as non-productive. Following IMGT convention, CDR3 was defined as the stretch from the second conserved V-encoded cysteine up to the conserved J-encoded phenylalanine. The earlier analysis of about 640 of the donors excluded any sequence lacking an unambiguous match to a single V gene segment. In an earlier analysis of roughly 500 of the donors, V segments were called functional above 56.7% productive rearrangements and were called segregating when the between-donor standard deviation exceeded 5%. To diagnose cytomegalovirus status from the catalog of TCR beta chain sequences, a statistical classification framework was built. A later analysis assigned V and J genes by comparing TCR nucleotide sequences with IMGT/GENE-DB human TR gene sequences. In a later analysis, CDR3 sequences and most-parsimonious VDJ recombination scenarios were assigned using the TCRdist pipeline. In a later analysis, every TCR beta chain was defined by the combination of its CDR3 amino acid sequence and its V-gene family, and reads without a unique V-gene family were dropped. To address suspected cross-contamination and a sequencing artifact, a later analysis removed over 500 highly shared, low-generation-probability nucleotide sequences. In a later analysis, a clonal expansion index for each public chain was calculated from normalized within-repertoire ranks of inferred template counts. In a later analysis, generation probabilities were computed using a VDJ recombination model fitted to out-of-frame rearrangements, and the results were checked against IGoR. A later analysis scored TCR-TCR, TCR-HLA and TCR-CMV co-occurrence with hypergeometric tests, applying a repertoire-size bias correction to TCR pairs. In a later analysis, false discovery rates were estimated by permuting HLA or CMV assignments 20 times. In a later analysis, co-occurring TCRs were grouped using DBSCAN, with TCRdist sequence similarity added in when clustering inside HLA-allele-positive subsets. Co-occurrence clustering excluded repertoires with fewer than 30,000 or more than 120,000 public chains, plus five with anomalous nucleotide sharing. TCRdb stores this immuneACCESS table with in-frame sequences only. Part of the clones is absent; in the studies checked, under half of the shortfall reflects unresolved V genes, and no reason is known for the rest. That table gives V, J and clone size, and the DNA gave D and trimming. The sample table includes 60,000 to 65,000 clones. Jointly, the top ten make up 3.5% to 4% of the sample.

The cohort was made up of hundreds of healthy bone marrow donors. Cohort members were all nominally healthy when sampled, although unrecorded immune exposures were likely present. The donor tested CMV seronegative, placing the donor among the 300 to 450 seronegative members of the cohort. Each donor provided a peripheral blood sample, and peripheral blood mononuclear cells were used for TCR beta sequencing. Genomic DNA extraction from the blood cell samples was performed with the Qiagen DNeasy Blood Extraction Kit. The full study reports these points: The earlier analysis of some 540 of the donors excluded 15 to 20 rarely observed V segments, including chromosome 9 orphons, because counts were too low. A few of the identified cytomegalovirus-associated TCR beta chains were confirmed in vitro to be specific for cytomegalovirus antigens. The authors suggested that the approach could potentially be extended to other disease states and immunological phenotypes. A later analysis found that HLA-associated TCR beta chains were more clonally expanded and had lower generation probabilities than equally common non-associated chains. Across donors, most TCR sequences were observed very rarely, whereas some public TCRs were present in many individuals. A further reported finding was that TCR beta sequences accurately predicted the HLA-A and HLA-B alleles for most subjects in the first cohort. In an earlier analysis of around 600 of the donors, most TCR beta V segments were observed in productive rearrangements about 87% or about 30% of the time, broadly matching IMGT annotations. Some IMGT-functional V segments, including TRBV6-2 and TRBV6-3, could not be told apart with the 87-base-pair reads, so those segments were excluded. Because some donors lacked HLA typing at each locus, the association tests relied only on the typed subset. This cohort had only TCR beta chains sequenced, and the lack of alpha or paired-chain data limited which features could be detected. In a later genetic analysis, a missense DCLRE1C variant was associated with V-gene and J-gene trimming of TCR beta chains, and the association was replicated in an independent cohort. Correlated functional status among segregating V segments might reflect linkage disequilibrium, but an unknown experimental factor could not be ruled out. Presence/absence analyses assumed roughly uniform sequencing depth across donors, an assumption that may not hold. The study gave a list of 150 to 200 TCR beta chains associated with cytomegalovirus. According to a later analysis, TCR association rates differed among HLA loci, with DRB1 alleles showing the most associated TCRs and HLA-C alleles showing the fewest. Assigning TCR associations to individual alleles was difficult when HLA alleles, especially DR and DQ, strongly co-occurred. Immune exposure information for the cohort was limited to CMV serostatus. A cluster of highly shared sequence variants was judged likely to represent a technical artifact of the sequencing pipeline. At a false discovery rate of 0.05, a later analysis linked about 16,000 TCR beta sequences to specific HLA alleles. Several of the top co-occurrence clusters appeared to be linked to parvovirus B19, influenza, CMV and Epstein-Barr virus, according to a later analysis. According to a later analysis, most CMV-associated TCR beta chains appeared to be HLA-restricted, and the HLA associations seemed to be driven largely by CMV exposure. A later genetic analysis reported fewer N-insertions in productive TCRs among donors in an Asian-associated ancestry cluster than the approximately 700-donor mean. The classifier was reported to diagnose cytomegalovirus status with high specificity and sensitivity in both the original cohort and the validation cohort.

The chain joins TRBV9 to TRBJ2-5; a tentative D match to TRBD1 spans 5 bases. Sequenced material: PBMCs. The receptor was derived from a woman in her late teens or twenties in good health and CMV-seronegative. The CDR3 protein: CASSVDSKETQYF. The sequenced DNA: TGTGCCAGCAGCGTCGACAGCAAAGAGACCCAGTACTTC. With the rest looked up from the reference TRBV9 and TRBJ2-5 genes rather than sequenced, the full variable domain is DSGVTQTPKHLITATGQRVTLRCSPRSGDLSVYWYQQSLDQGLQFLIQYYNGEERAKGNILERFSAQQFPDLHSELNLSSLELGDSALYFCASSVDSKETQYFGPGTRLLVL.